The subject of this entry is one T cell receptor (beta chain). The record originates from a study of lymphopenia after photon versus proton radiotherapy. The protocol was immunoSEQ multiplex PCR, while the TCRdb copy is restricted to in-frame clones and leaves out a portion. In the table there are some 170,000 clones, about nine tenths of which are singletons. The CDR3 runs 16 residues. Deletions cut 0 bases from V and 2 bases from J, with 14 bases between. CDR1 is SGHDT and CDR2 is YYEEEE in the germline V gene. The TCR was taken from a middle-aged man with gastric cancer. V and J are TRBV5-6 and TRBJ2-5; D gene uncertain. This specimen consisted of peripheral blood, obtained from a patient treated with photon-based radiotherapy. The CDR3 DNA sequence: TGTGCCAGCAGCTTGGTTGGTGTGGGTCAACAAGAGACCCAGTACTTC. Translated: CASSLVGVGQQETQYF.